Below, one T cell receptor beta chain is given with its context. The antigen is unknown. One junction end does not reproduce the germline sequence, and a read error may be involved. The same CDR3 can be traced to other DNA sequences in this sample. This sample is part of a study of cytomegalovirus exposure and HLA in healthy donors. PCR amplification relied on 60 Vbeta primers (plus 13 Jbeta primers). Measured with immunoSEQ multiplex PCR; TCRdb has only the in-frame clones, and not every one. This sample has approximately 140,000 clones, with around 80% found just once. General study points: The study recorded about 160 TCR beta chains that were cytomegalovirus-associated.

The CDR3 is made up of 17 amino acids. Per the germline V gene, CDR1 is WNHNN and CDR2 is SYGVQD (reference sequence). This rearrangement joins TRBV10-1 to TRBJ2-7, with D maybe TRBD2 (6 bases). This sequence was found in a woman in her forties in good health and CMV-seronegative. The source material was PBMCs. The CDR3 protein is CASSERWGVVGIYEQYF. CDR3 coding DNA: TGCGCCAGTAGTGAGCGTTGGGGGGTAGTGGGGATTTACGAGCAGTACTTC.